This T cell receptor beta chain was found in a study of tumor and adjacent non-tumor tissue in lung cancer. About the study: The cohort had 12 to 13 adenocarcinoma, 2 squamous cell and 1 small cell patients. Patients were aged about 30 to 80, about 10 men and a handful of women, stage I to III.

No cell sorting was done before RNA was extracted from the tissue. TCRbeta libraries were built with three rounds of nested PCR, modified from ARM-PCR. TCRdb reprocessed the multiplex PCR reads with MiXCR, giving one entry per CDR3 protein. This table has more than 75,000 distinct CDR3 sequences, approximately 79% appearing once. This CDR3 spans 16 amino acids. The germline V gene has CDR1 LGHNA and CDR2 YNFKEQ. With 0 bases removed from V and 9 bases from J, the gap between germline ends came to 20 bases. The chain combines TRBV4-2 with TRBJ1-2; D is possibly TRBD1 (6 bases). The sequenced sample consisted of lung tumor tissue. This receptor was obtained from a woman aged 50 to 60 with non-small cell lung cancer. CDR3 coding DNA: TGTGCCAGCAGCCAAGATCTCTCAACAGGGAAATATTGCTACACCTTC. Translated: CASSQDLSTGKYCYTF.